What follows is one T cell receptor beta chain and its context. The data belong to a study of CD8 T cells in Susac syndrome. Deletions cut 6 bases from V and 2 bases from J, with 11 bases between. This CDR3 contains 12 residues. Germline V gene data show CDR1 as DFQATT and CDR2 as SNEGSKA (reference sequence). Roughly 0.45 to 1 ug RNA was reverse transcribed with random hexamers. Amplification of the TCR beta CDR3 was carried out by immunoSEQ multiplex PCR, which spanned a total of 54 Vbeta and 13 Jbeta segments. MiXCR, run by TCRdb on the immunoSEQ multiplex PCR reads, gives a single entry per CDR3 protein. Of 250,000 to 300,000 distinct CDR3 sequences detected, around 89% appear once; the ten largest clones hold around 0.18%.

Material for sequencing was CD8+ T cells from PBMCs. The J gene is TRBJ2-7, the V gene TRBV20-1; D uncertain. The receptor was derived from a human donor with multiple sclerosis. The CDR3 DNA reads TGCAGTGCCAGTCATTCAACCTACGAGCAGTACTTC. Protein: CSASHSTYEQYF.